Given below is one T cell receptor beta chain in context. This record comes from a study of OX40 agonist ivuxolimab in advanced cancers. The CDR3 spans 13 residues. CDR1 MNHEY and CDR2 SMNVEV come from the germline V gene (reference sequence). V shed 6 bases, J shed 1 base, and the junction held 3 bases outside the gene matches. Produced via immunoSEQ multiplex PCR; TCRdb's table is partial and in-frame only. The sample yields 40,000 to 55,000 clones, about nine tenths seen once. The material sequenced was CD4+ or CD8+ T cells sorted from blood, taken in a trial of the OX40 agonist ivuxolimab. The clonotype was recovered from an adult with an advanced solid tumor such as melanoma, head and neck, liver or kidney cancer. The gene calls are TRBV27 and TRBJ2-7; 7 positions agree with TRBD1. Written as DNA, the CDR3 is TGTGCCAGCAGACAGACAGGGTCCTACGAGCAGTACTTC. The encoded protein is CASRQTGSYEQYF.